Below are 8 T cell receptor beta chains sequenced from a single sample in a study of T cells after yellow fever vaccination. TCRdb passed the 5' RACE reads through MiXCR, listing each CDR3 protein once. Among 120,000 or so distinct CDR3 sequences listed, about 16% were seen once. The specimen comprised CD8+ T cells sorted from PBMCs, sampled 5 days after the yellow fever booster vaccination. The receptors were gathered from a young man who received the YFV17D yellow fever vaccine.

The chain carries TRBV4-1 and TRBJ2-1; 11 bases map to TRBD1. Germline CDR1 and CDR2: MGHRA and YSYEKL. V gave up 6 bases and J gave up 4 bases; unmatched junction bases: 8. This CDR3 is built from 16 residues. CDR3: CASRPAGTGGYNEQFF. The CDR3 nucleotides are TGCGCCAGCAGACCTGCCGGGACAGGGGGTTACAATGAGCAGTTCTTC.

The table lists this clonotype with a few counts. V is TRBV4-2 and J is TRBJ2-1, with D possibly matching TRBD2 (6 bases). In germline, CDR1 is LGHNA, CDR2 YNFKEQ. Trimming removed 7 bases from V and 5 bases from J, with 15 bases in between. The CDR3 is made up of 14 amino acids. The CDR3 sequence is CASTGRGFHNEQFF. The CDR3 bases are TGTGCCAGCACCGGCCGGGGGTTCCACAATGAGCAGTTCTTC.

This sequence joins TRBV12-3 or TRBV12-4 and TRBJ1-1; D remains ambiguous. V lost 5 bases and J lost 0, with 10 bases in between. The CDR3 consists of 14 residues. The CDR3 sequence is CASSAGRLNTEAFF. In nucleotides, the CDR3 is TGTGCCAGCAGTGCTGGACGATTGAACACTGAAGCTTTCTTT.

This chain joins TRBV12-3 or TRBV12-4 and TRBJ2-7; D is possibly TRBD2 (7 bases). V lost 5 bases and J lost 6, with 11 bases in between. This CDR3 is built from 12 residues. The chain's CDR3 is CASSPGGIEQYF. The CDR3 DNA is TGTGCCAGCAGTCCGGGGGGCATCGAGCAGTACTTC.

Only a few counts were recorded for this clonotype. The V and J genes are TRBV4-3 and TRBJ2-2; D perhaps matches TRBD2 (6 bases). Germline V gene sequence: CDR1 LGHNA, CDR2 YSLEER. The CDR3 is made up of 16 amino acids. V was clipped by 4 bases and J by 1 base, with 13 bases between them. CDR3 bases: TGCGCCAGCAGCCCGCGGGAAAGCGTGAACACCGGGGAGCTGTTTTTT. It codes for CASSPRESVNTGELFF.

This chain uses TRBV29-1 with TRBJ2-7; 9 bases map to TRBD1. CDR1 SQVTM and CDR2 ANQGSEA come from the germline V gene. This CDR3 has 14 residues. Germline trimming cut 6 bases from V and 3 bases from J; bases unmatched to any gene: 9. The CDR3: CSVLPGTGSYEQYF. CDR3 nucleotides: TGCAGCGTACTACCCGGGACAGGGAGCTACGAGCAGTACTTC.

This chain joins TRBV4-1 and TRBJ1-1; D not certain. Germline values: CDR1 MGHRA, CDR2 YSYEKL. CDR3 length: 14 residues. Trimming removed 1 base at V and 2 bases at J, with 8 bases between. CDR3: CASSQVTKNTEAFF. CDR3 bases: TGCGCCAGCAGCCAAGTGACGAAAAACACTGAAGCTTTCTTT.

The rearrangement joins TRBV7-9 to TRBJ2-3, with 7 nucleotides matching TRBD1. Germline CDR1 is SEHNR and CDR2 is FQNEAQ (reference sequence). Unmatched junction bases numbered 10, after V lost 5 bases and J lost 5 bases. The CDR3 length is 15 residues. The CDR3 coding sequence is TGTGCCAGCAGCCGGACAGGTCGGGTGTTAGATACGCAGTATTTT. Its translation: CASSRTGRVLDTQYF.